This TCR beta chain was sequenced in a study of CXCR3-negative and CXCR3-positive naive CD8 T cells. It was by 5' RACE with UMI labels that the TRB cDNA libraries were prepared. TCRdb reprocessed the 5' RACE reads; each CDR3 protein has one entry and no DNA is given. The clone table shows 140,000 to 150,000 distinct CDR3 sequences, with the ten largest holding about 0.28%. For this clonotype: Its specificity is not known.

The germline gives CDR1 SGHRS, CDR2 YFSETQ. The CDR3 is 16 residues long. The study sorted every CD8+ T cell subset in triplicate at 300,000 to 350,000 cells each. Study-level points and caveats: Diversity in memory CD8+ cells fell much lower than the comparably high levels seen in both naive subsets. CXCR3-expressing naive cells carried TRB CDR3s more hydrophobic than those of CXCR3-negative naive cells. The study found that naive CXCR3-negative and CXCR3-positive cells shared TRBV-TRBJ usage, while memory cells differed. Naive subsets had comparable surface CD5, so TRB CDR3 properties gauged TCR strength.

This receptor was obtained from a human donor in good health. Some clones in this sample may be carry-over from other donors' samples. The J gene is TRBJ2-1, the V gene TRBV5-1; TCRdb outputs TRBD1, but without DNA this stays unchecked. Sequencing input: naive CXCR3+ CD8+ T cells from blood. Subset specified: CD45RO-CCR7+CD27+CD95- naive CD8+ T cells expressing CXCR3 (TNR3+). CDR3 sequence reads: CASSQGTGGASNEQFF. The variable domain in full, with the rest retrieved from reference TRBV5-1 and TRBJ2-1, is KAGVTQTPRYLIKTRGQQVTLSCSPISGHRSVSWYQQTPGQGLQFLFEYFSETQRNKGNFPGRFSGRQFSNSRSEMNVSTLELGDSALYLCASSQGTGGASNEQFFGPGTRLTVL.